The source of this T cell receptor (beta chain) is a study of T cell responses to AZD1222 COVID-19 vaccine. On this clone: The antigen is undetermined.

General study findings and limits: Only 5 or 6 people who got AZD1222 tested seropositive at baseline. Without day 14 samples, only post-peak T cell repertoires were studied. Females outnumbered males among donors, who were mostly white British; clonal diversity was possibly underestimated.

V lost 1 base and J lost 3, with 6 bases in between. CDR3 length: 13 residues. The germline gives CDR1 SGHTA, CDR2 FQGTGA. The table came from immunoSEQ multiplex PCR; TCRdb's copy has only in-frame clones and leaves some out. The table includes 95,000 to 100,000 clones, around nine tenths detected once. Sequenced here: peripheral blood, sampled on day 0 of AZD1222 vaccination. The rearrangement joins TRBV7-3 to TRBJ1-2; no reliable D call. The source of this sequence is an adult in good health. CDR3 region: CASSLSGDYGYTF. DNA of the CDR3: TGTGCCAGCAGCTTAAGTGGAGACTATGGCTACACCTTC.